The 21 T cell receptor beta chains below all came from one sample that was sequenced in a study of blood T cell repertoires in COVID-19. Sequencing used immunoSEQ multiplex PCR; TCRdb keeps in-frame clones, though not all of them. The sample consists of 200,000 or so clones, about three quarters of them appearing once. Sequenced input: peripheral blood. The receptor source for this set is a woman between 65 and 79 years old with acute or convalescent COVID-19.

The chain employs TRBV5-6 and TRBJ2-3; D is unclear. The germline V and J ends were trimmed by 2 bases and 2 bases, with 12 bases remaining between them. The CDR3 is made up of 15 amino acids. Germline-derived CDR1 and CDR2 are SGHDT and YYEEEE. CDR3 amino acids: CASSFYSRITDTQYF. Here the CDR3 DNA reads TGTGCCAGCAGCTTTTACAGCCGCATCACAGATACGCAGTATTTT.

This clone occurred once. The chain links TRBV16 to TRBJ2-2, with 11 bases aligning to TRBD2. The CDR3 is 16 residues long. The germline gives CDR1 KGHSY, CDR2 FQNENV. J was trimmed by 0 bases and V by 3 bases; bases with no gene match: 0. The CDR3 nucleotides are TGTGCCAGCAGCCAGACTAGCGGGACGAACACCGGGGAGCTGTTTTTT. Amino acids: CASSQTSGTNTGELFF.

This chain joins TRBV6-5 and TRBJ2-1; weak D call: TRBD2 (6 bases). The V end was cut by 6 bases, the J end by 0 bases, with 9 bases between. Germline V gene lookup returns CDR1 MNHEY and CDR2 SVGAGI. The CDR3 covers 14 residues. CDR3 in amino acids: CASRTSSSYNEQFF. CDR3 coding DNA: TGTGCCAGCAGGACTAGTAGCTCCTACAATGAGCAGTTCTTC.

This clone was seen only a few times. The chain recombines TRBV7-8 with TRBJ2-1; possibly TRBD2 for D (5 bases). CDR3 length equals 16 residues. Germline loops: CDR1 SGHVS, CDR2 FQNEAQ. V was shortened by 5 bases and J by 0 bases, with 14 bases between the two germline ends. The CDR3, as DNA: TGTGCCAGCAGCCCAGAGGGCGGCACCTCCTACAATGAGCAGTTCTTC. It is translated as CASSPEGGTSYNEQFF.

The sample holds one count of this clone. This rearrangement joins TRBV6-5 to TRBJ1-1, with a possible D match to TRBD1 (6 bases). This CDR3 is built from 14 residues. Germline lookup yields CDR1 MNHEY and CDR2 SVGAGI. Trimming cost V 7 bases and J 8 bases, with 20 bases left between them. CDR3 bases: TGTGCCAGCATCACAGGGAGTCTCGGTGGAGAAGCTTTCTTT. Protein sequence: CASITGSLGGEAFF.

This clone has only a few counts. The chain uses TRBV7-9 and TRBJ1-2; D ambiguous. The CDR3 is 12 residues long. The germline V gene encodes CDR1 SEHNR and CDR2 FQNEAQ (reference sequence). Trimming took off 5 bases at V and 2 bases at J, with 6 bases between the two ends. This CDR3 is CASSPQNYGYTF. DNA of the CDR3: TGTGCCAGCAGCCCCCAGAACTATGGCTACACCTTC.

The chain joins TRBV7-9 to TRBJ1-5; 7 nucleotides line up with TRBD1. J gave up 5 bases and V 5 bases, and 9 bases lay outside the gene matches. Germline-derived CDR1 and CDR2 are SEHNR and FQNEAQ (reference sequence). The CDR3 extends over 15 amino acids. The CDR3: CASSNGQVLDQPQHF. For the CDR3, the DNA is TGTGCCAGCAGCAATGGACAGGTCCTGGATCAGCCCCAGCATTTT.

Concerning this clone itself: Within the sample, other DNA sequences also encode this same CDR3. In DNA form, the CDR3 reads TGTGCCAGCAGCCCCCGGGATGAGCAGTTCTTC. It is translated as CASSPRDEQFF. The rearrangement uses TRBV28 and TRBJ2-1; D unclear. Trimming removed 6 bases from V and 8 bases from J, with 8 bases in between. The CDR3 contains 11 residues. From germline, CDR1 is MDHEN and CDR2 SYDVKM.

The rearrangement links TRBV6-5 to TRBJ1-5; possibly TRBD1 for D (5 bases). This CDR3 is 15 amino acids long. Germline CDR1 reads MNHEY; CDR2 reads SVGAGI. Trimming took off 0 bases at V and 5 bases at J, with 11 bases between the two ends. The chain's CDR3 is CASSYSGGVHQPQHF. CDR3 nucleotides: TGTGCCAGCAGTTACTCAGGAGGGGTGCATCAGCCCCAGCATTTT.

This clone was picked up one time. The chain couples TRBV4-1 to TRBJ2-1, with D perhaps TRBD2 (5 bases). Germline lookup yields CDR1 MGHRA and CDR2 YSYEKL. The CDR3 spans 16 residues. V was cut by 2 bases and J by 0 bases, with 11 bases left in between. CDR3 in amino acids: CASSQTGTISYNEQFF. The CDR3 nucleotides are TGCGCCAGCAGCCAAACGGGAACCATCTCCTACAATGAGCAGTTCTTC.

The genes are TRBV19 and TRBJ2-3; 12 positions agree with TRBD2. CDR1 is LNHDA and CDR2 is SQIVND in the germline V gene (reference sequence). The CDR3 spans 15 residues. V was pared by 5 bases and J by 6 bases, with 6 bases of the junction left unmatched. The CDR3 sequence: CASSATSGSLDTQYF. The DNA of the CDR3 is TGTGCCAGTAGTGCGACTAGCGGGAGTCTGGATACGCAGTATTTT.

The chain couples TRBV19 to TRBJ1-1; TRBD1 matches 7 bases. The germline V gene encodes CDR1 LNHDA and CDR2 SQIVND (reference sequence). J was trimmed by 0 bases and V by 4 bases; bases with no gene match: 8. This CDR3 has 16 residues. The CDR3 loop reads CASSTVLTGLNTEAFF. CDR3 DNA: TGTGCCAGTAGTACAGTCTTGACAGGGTTGAACACTGAAGCTTTCTTT. The full variable domain, rest sourced from reference TRBV19 and TRBJ1-1, is DGGITQSPKYLFRKEGQNVTLSCEQNLNHDAMYWYRQDPGQGLRLIYYSQIVNDFQKGDIAEGYSVSREKKESFPLTVTSAQKNPTAFYLCASSTVLTGLNTEAFFGQGTRLTVV.

The V call is TRBV19, the J call TRBJ2-1; weak D call: TRBD2 (5 bases). V was trimmed by 5 bases and J by 6 bases, leaving 17 bases between them. Germline V gene lookup returns CDR1 LNHDA and CDR2 SQIVND (reference sequence). The CDR3 is made up of 15 amino acids. The CDR3 DNA reads as TGTGCCAGTAGTCCAGACATTCGGGGTTTCAATGAGCAGTTCTTC. Translation: CASSPDIRGFNEQFF.

This clone was seen a single time. This chain uses TRBV2 with TRBJ1-6; a possible D gene is TRBD1 (6 bases). The CDR3 contains 15 residues. V dropped 3 bases and J dropped 8 bases, with 14 bases sitting between them. CDR1 and CDR2 (germline): SNHLY, FYNNEI. The CDR3 sequence: CASSEETGIYSPLHF. As DNA, the CDR3 is TGTGCCAGCAGTGAGGAGACAGGAATATATTCACCCCTCCACTTT.

This chain uses TRBV11-2 with TRBJ2-2, with 7 bases lining up with TRBD2. Trimming took 5 bases from V and 6 from J; bases not matched to a gene: 9. The CDR3 runs 15 residues. Germline assignment: CDR1 SGHAT and CDR2 FQNNGV. The CDR3 DNA sequence: TGTGCCAGCAGCCCTCGACTAGCCGGGGCCGGGGAGCTGTTTTTT. Its protein product is CASSPRLAGAGELFF.

The genes are TRBV11-1 and TRBJ2-1, with 10 bases fitting TRBD2. Germline CDR1 reads SGHAT; CDR2 reads FQDESV (reference sequence). The J segment lost 5 bases and the V segment lost 0 bases, leaving 4 bases of the junction unmatched. The CDR3 runs 16 residues. The CDR3 DNA reads TGTGCCAGCAGCTTAGCCGCCAGCGGGAGGGACAATGAGCAGTTCTTC. Translation gives CASSLAASGRDNEQFF.

This sequence joins TRBV6-5 and TRBJ2-7, with 8 bases aligning to TRBD2. V lost 0 bases and J lost 6; bases outside the gene matches: 4. The CDR3 has 14 amino acids. CDR1 is MNHEY, CDR2 SVGAGI, per germline. The CDR3 DNA sequence: TGTGCCAGCAGTTACTCGGAGCGGGGGCCCGAGCAGTACTTC. Its protein product is CASSYSERGPEQYF.

This clone has just a few counts. CDR3 loop: CASSLLFPDRANYGYTF. In nucleotides, the CDR3 is TGTGCCAGCAGTTTATTGTTCCCCGACAGGGCTAACTATGGCTACACCTTC. V is TRBV28 and J is TRBJ1-2, with TRBD1 matching 7 bases. The V and J ends lost 1 base and 0 bases, in that order; junction bases with no gene match: 8. The CDR3 contains 17 residues. Germline V CDR1 and CDR2: MDHEN, SYDVKM.

CDR3 sequence reads: CAWAHRARGYTF. In DNA, the CDR3 is TGTGCCTGGGCCCACAGGGCGAGGGGCTACACCTTC. The J gene is TRBJ1-2, the V gene TRBV30; TRBD1 might be the D (6 bases). The CDR3 has 12 amino acids. Germline V CDR1 and CDR2: GTSNPN, SVGIG (reference sequence). V was shortened by 5 bases and J by 8 bases, with 15 bases between the two germline ends.

The chain employs TRBV3-1 (or the pseudogene TRBV3-2) and TRBJ2-1; 10 nucleotides align to TRBD2. The CDR3 is 18 amino acids. The junction had 9 bases not matched to a gene; V was cut back by 4 bases and J by 0 bases. Germline CDR1 and CDR2: LGHDT and YNNKEL (reference sequence). The CDR3 is CASSLASGSFSSYNEQFF. The CDR3 DNA sequence: TGTGCCAGCAGCCTGGCTAGCGGGAGCTTCAGCTCCTACAATGAGCAGTTCTTC.

This chain connects TRBV2 to TRBJ1-6, with D perhaps TRBD1 (6 bases). Germline assignment: CDR1 SNHLY and CDR2 FYNNEI. The CDR3 covers 15 residues. Trimming shortened V by 4 bases and J by 6 bases, and 13 bases separated the two germline ends. The CDR3 loop is CASSARQVFNSPLHF. CDR3 bases: TGTGCCAGCAGTGCCCGACAGGTCTTTAATTCACCCCTCCACTTT.